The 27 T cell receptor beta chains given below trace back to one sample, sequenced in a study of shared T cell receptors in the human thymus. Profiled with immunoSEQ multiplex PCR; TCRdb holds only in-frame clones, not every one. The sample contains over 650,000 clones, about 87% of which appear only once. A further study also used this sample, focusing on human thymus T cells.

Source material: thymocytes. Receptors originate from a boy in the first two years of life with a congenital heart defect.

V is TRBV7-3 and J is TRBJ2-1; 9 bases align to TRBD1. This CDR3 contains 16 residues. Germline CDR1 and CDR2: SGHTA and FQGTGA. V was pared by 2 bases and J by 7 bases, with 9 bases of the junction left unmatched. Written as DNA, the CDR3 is TGTGCCAGCAGCTTAGCCGGGACAGGGAGGACGAATGAGCAGTTCTTC. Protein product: CASSLAGTGRTNEQFF.

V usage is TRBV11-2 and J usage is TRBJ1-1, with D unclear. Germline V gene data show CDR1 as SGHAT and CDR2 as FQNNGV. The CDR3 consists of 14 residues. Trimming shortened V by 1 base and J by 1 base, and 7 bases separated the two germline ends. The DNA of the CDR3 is TGTGCCAGCAGCTTAGTGGCAGGGAACACTGAAGCTTTCTTT. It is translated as CASSLVAGNTEAFF.

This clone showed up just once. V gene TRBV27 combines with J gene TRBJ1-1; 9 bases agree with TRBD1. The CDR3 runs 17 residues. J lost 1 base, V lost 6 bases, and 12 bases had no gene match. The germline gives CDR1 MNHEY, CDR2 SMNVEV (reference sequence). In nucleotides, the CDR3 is TGTGCCAGCAGCTTCCATCCCGGGACAGGGACGAACACTGAAGCTTTCTTT. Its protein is CASSFHPGTGTNTEAFF.

The CDR3 nucleotides are TGTGCCAGCAGTACCCATGGACAGGCCTACAATGAGCAGTTCTTC. Translated: CASSTHGQAYNEQFF. The genes are TRBV28 and TRBJ2-1, with 7 bases lining up with TRBD1. Germline V gene data show CDR1 as MDHEN and CDR2 as SYDVKM. This CDR3 has 15 amino acids. Trimming removed 5 bases from V and 2 bases from J; junction bases left unmatched: 6. Variable domain in full (rest from reference TRBV28 and TRBJ2-1): DVKVTQSSRYLVKRTGEKVFLECVQDMDHENMFWYRQDPGLGLRLIYFSYDVKMKEKGDIPEGYSVSREKKERFSLILESASTNQTSMYLCASSTHGQAYNEQFFGPGTRLTVL.

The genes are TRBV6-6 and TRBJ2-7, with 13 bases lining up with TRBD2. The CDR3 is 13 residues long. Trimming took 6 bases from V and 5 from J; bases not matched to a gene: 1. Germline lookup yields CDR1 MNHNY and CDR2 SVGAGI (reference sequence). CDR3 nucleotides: TGTGCCAGCAGACTAGCGGGGGGGGACGAGCAGTACTTC. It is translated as CASRLAGGDEQYF.

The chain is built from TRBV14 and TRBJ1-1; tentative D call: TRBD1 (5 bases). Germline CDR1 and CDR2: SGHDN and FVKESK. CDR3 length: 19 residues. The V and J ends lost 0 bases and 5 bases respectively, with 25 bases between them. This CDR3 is CASSQEEVPSLTAGTEAFF. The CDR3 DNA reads TGTGCCAGCAGCCAAGAGGAAGTGCCTTCCCTGACAGCGGGGACTGAAGCTTTCTTT.

Here the CDR3 reads CASSCGRPLREFQNEQYF. CDR3 in DNA: TGTGCCAGCAGCTGCGGAAGACCACTCCGGGAGTTTCAGAACGAGCAGTACTTC. The chain couples TRBV11-3 to TRBJ2-7; the D gene is possibly TRBD2 (6 bases). This CDR3 contains 18 residues. Between the trimmed V and J ends, which lost 4 bases and 5 bases, there was a span of 27 bases. The germline V gene encodes CDR1 SGHNT and CDR2 YENEEA.

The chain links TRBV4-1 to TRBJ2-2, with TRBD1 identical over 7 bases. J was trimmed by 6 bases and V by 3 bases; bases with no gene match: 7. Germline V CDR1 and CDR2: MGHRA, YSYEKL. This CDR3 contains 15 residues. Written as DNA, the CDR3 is TGCGCCAGCAGCCACCCTACGACAGGGTCCGGGGAGCTGTTTTTT. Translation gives CASSHPTTGSGELFF.

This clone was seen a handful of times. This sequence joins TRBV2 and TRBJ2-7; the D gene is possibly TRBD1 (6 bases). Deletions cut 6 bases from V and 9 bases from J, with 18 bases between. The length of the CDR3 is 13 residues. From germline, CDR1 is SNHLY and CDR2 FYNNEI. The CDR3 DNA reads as TGTGCCAGCAGCTCCGGGACCCTAGGGGGGCAGTACTTC. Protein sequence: CASSSGTLGGQYF.

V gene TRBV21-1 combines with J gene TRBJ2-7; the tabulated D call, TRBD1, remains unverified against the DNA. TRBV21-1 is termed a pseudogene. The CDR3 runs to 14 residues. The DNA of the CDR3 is TGTGCCAGCAGACCCGGGACAGGGACCTACGAGCAGTACTTC. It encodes CASRPGTGTYEQYF.

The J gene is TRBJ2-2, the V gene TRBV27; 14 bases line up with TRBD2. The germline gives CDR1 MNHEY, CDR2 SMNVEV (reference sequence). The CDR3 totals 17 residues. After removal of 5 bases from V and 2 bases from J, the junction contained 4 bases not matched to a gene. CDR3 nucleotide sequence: TGTGCCAGCAGTCTGACTAGCGGGAGGGCCAACACCGGGGAGCTGTTTTTT. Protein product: CASSLTSGRANTGELFF.

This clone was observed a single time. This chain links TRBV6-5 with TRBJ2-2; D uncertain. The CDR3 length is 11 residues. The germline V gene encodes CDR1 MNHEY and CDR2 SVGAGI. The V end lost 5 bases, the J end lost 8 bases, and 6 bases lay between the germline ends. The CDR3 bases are TGTGCCAGCAGTGACGGGGGGGAGCTGTTTTTT. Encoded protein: CASSDGGELFF.

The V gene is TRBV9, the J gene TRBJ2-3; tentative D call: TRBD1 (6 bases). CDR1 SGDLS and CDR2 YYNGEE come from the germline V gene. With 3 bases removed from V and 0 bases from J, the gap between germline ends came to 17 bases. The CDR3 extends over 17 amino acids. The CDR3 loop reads CASSARSGTPSTDTQYF. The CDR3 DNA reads TGTGCCAGCAGCGCTCGGTCCGGGACACCTAGCACAGATACGCAGTATTTT.

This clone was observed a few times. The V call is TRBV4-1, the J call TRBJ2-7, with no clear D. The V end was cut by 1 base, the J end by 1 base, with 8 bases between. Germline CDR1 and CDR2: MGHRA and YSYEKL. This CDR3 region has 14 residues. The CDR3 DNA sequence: TGCGCCAGCAGCCAAGTCAGCAGGTCCTACGAGCAGTACTTC. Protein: CASSQVSRSYEQYF.

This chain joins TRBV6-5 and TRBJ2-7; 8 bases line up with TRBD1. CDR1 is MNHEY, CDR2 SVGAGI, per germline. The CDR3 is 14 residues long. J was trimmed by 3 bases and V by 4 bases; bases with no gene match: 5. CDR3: CASSWDRHHYEQYF. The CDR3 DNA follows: TGTGCCAGCAGTTGGGACAGGCACCACTACGAGCAGTACTTC.

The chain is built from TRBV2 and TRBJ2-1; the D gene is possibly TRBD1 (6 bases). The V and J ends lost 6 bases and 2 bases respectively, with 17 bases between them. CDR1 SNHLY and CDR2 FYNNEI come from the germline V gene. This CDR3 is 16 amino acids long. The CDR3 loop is CASSQGQGKPYNEQFF. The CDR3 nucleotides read TGTGCCAGCAGCCAAGGGCAGGGGAAGCCCTACAATGAGCAGTTCTTC.

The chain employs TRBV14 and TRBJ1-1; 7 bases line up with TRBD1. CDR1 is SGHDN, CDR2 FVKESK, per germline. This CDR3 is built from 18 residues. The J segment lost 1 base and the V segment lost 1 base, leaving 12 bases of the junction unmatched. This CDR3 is CASSQGNYRGPGNTEAFF. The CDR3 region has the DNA TGTGCCAGCAGCCAAGGGAATTATAGGGGGCCGGGGAACACTGAAGCTTTCTTT.

The CDR3 spells CASIYRQGGYEQYF. The CDR3 DNA is TGTGCCAGCATTTATCGACAGGGGGGCTACGAGCAGTACTTC. The chain couples TRBV6-5 to TRBJ2-7; 9 bases are a match to TRBD1. This CDR3 has 14 amino acids. Germline assignment: CDR1 MNHEY and CDR2 SVGAGI. The trim removed 7 bases at V and 3 bases at J, leaving 7 bases unmatched.

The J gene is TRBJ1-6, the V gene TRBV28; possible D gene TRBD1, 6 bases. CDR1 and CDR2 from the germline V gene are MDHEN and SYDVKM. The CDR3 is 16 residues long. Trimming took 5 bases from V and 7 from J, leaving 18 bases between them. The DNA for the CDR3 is TGTGCCAGCAGTAATTTCAGGGGAAAATTAAATTCACCCCTCCACTTT. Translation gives CASSNFRGKLNSPLHF.

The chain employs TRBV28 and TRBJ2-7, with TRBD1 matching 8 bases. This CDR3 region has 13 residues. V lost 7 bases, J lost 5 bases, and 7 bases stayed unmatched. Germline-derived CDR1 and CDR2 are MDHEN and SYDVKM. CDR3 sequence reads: CASTGQGAHEQYF. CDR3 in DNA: TGTGCCAGCACGGGCCAGGGGGCCCACGAGCAGTACTTC. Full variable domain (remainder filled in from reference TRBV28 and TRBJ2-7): DVKVTQSSRYLVKRTGEKVFLECVQDMDHENMFWYRQDPGLGLRLIYFSYDVKMKEKGDIPEGYSVSREKKERFSLILESASTNQTSMYLCASTGQGAHEQYFGPGTRLTVT.

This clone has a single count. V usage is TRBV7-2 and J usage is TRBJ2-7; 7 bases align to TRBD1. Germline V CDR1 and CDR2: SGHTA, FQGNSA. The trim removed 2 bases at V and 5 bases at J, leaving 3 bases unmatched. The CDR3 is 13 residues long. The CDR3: CASSLYRGNEQYF. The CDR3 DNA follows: TGTGCCAGCAGCTTATACAGGGGAAACGAGCAGTACTTC.

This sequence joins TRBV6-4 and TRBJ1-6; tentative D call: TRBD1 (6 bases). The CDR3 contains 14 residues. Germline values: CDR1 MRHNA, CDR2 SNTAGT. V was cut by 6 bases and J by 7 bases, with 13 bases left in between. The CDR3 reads CASSAGVSNSPLHF. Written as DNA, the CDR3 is TGTGCCAGCAGCGCAGGGGTTTCGAATTCACCCCTCCACTTT.

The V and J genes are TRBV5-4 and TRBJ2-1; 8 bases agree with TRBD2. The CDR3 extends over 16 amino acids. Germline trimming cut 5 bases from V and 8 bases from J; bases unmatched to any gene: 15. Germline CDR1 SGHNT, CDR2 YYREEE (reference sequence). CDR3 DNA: TGTGCCAGCAGACCTCTCCCCGCGGGAGGATCGTATGAGCAGTTCTTC. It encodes CASRPLPAGGSYEQFF. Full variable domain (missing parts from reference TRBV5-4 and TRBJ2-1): ETGVTQSPTHLIKTRGQQVTLRCSSQSGHNTVSWYQQALGQGPQFIFQYYREEENGRGNFPPRFSGLQFPNYSSELNVNALELDDSALYLCASRPLPAGGSYEQFFGPGTRLTVL.

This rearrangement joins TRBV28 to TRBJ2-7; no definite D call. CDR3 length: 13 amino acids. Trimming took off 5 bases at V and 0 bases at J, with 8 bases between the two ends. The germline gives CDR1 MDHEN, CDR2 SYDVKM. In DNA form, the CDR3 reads TGTGCCAGCAGTCCCTGGCCCTCCTACGAGCAGTACTTC. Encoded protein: CASSPWPSYEQYF.

The CDR3 DNA sequence: TGTGCCTGGAGGGGACGTGGAGGGAGGTATGGCTACACCTTC. The encoded protein is CAWRGRGGRYGYTF. The chain uses TRBV30 and TRBJ1-2; D perhaps matches TRBD1 (5 bases). The CDR3 length is 14 residues. With 3 bases removed from V and 5 bases from J, the gap between germline ends came to 16 bases. Germline V gives CDR1 GTSNPN, CDR2 SVGIG (reference sequence).

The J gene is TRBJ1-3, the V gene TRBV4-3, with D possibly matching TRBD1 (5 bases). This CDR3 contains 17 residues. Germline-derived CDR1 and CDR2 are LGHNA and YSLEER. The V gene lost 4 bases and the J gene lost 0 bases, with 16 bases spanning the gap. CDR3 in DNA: TGCGCCAGCAGCCCGGGAGAACGCGGGGCCTCTGGAAACACCATATATTTT. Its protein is CASSPGERGASGNTIYF.

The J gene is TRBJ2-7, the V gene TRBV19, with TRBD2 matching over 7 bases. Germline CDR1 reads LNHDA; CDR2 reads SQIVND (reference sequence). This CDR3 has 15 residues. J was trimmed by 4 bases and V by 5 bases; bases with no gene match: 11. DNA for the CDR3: TGTGCCAGTAGTTGCGGAGCGGGAAAAGCGTACGAGCAGTACTTC. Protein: CASSCGAGKAYEQYF.